These 9 T cell receptor beta chains came from one sample sequenced in a study of OX40 agonist ivuxolimab in advanced cancers. This table comes from immunoSEQ multiplex PCR, and its TCRdb copy is limited to in-frame clones, with some not included. The sample shows 75,000 to 90,000 clones, around 90% of them seen only once. The sequencing here drew on CD4+ or CD8+ T cells sorted from blood, taken in a trial of the OX40 agonist ivuxolimab. These receptors were obtained from an adult with an advanced solid tumor such as melanoma, head and neck, liver or kidney cancer.

This clone has just a few counts. The V and J genes are TRBV7-2 and TRBJ1-2; 8 bases map to TRBD1. V lost 6 bases to trimming and J lost 7 bases; unmatched junction nucleotides: 4. The germline gives CDR1 SGHTA, CDR2 FQGNSA. This CDR3 has 12 residues. The DNA of the CDR3 is TGTGCCAGCAGTGTGGACAGGGTTGGCTACACCTTC. Its protein product is CASSVDRVGYTF.

The V call is TRBV5-1, the J call TRBJ1-4; D may be TRBD1 (5 bases). Germline assignment: CDR1 SGHRS and CDR2 YFSETQ. With 4 bases removed from V and 8 bases from J, the gap between germline ends came to 18 bases. The CDR3 is made up of 15 amino acids. CDR3 nucleotides: TGCGCCAGCAGCCCCCAGGGAGCACGGGGCGAAAAACTGTTTTTT. Its translation: CASSPQGARGEKLFF.

The gene calls are TRBV5-1 and TRBJ2-5; 13 nucleotides align to TRBD2. Trimming removed 8 bases from V and 1 base from J; junction bases left unmatched: 8. From germline, CDR1 is SGHRS and CDR2 YFSETQ. The CDR3 runs to 16 residues. CDR3 protein: CASWPGLAGFQETQYF. The CDR3 nucleotides are TGCGCCAGTTGGCCGGGACTAGCGGGATTCCAAGAGACCCAGTACTTC. The full variable domain, rest sourced from reference TRBV5-1 and TRBJ2-5, is KAGVTQTPRYLIKTRGQQVTLSCSPISGHRSVSWYQQTPGQGLQFLFEYFSETQRNKGNFPGRFSGRQFSNSRSEMNVSTLELGDSALYLCASWPGLAGFQETQYFGPGTRLLVL.

The V and J genes are TRBV11-1 and TRBJ2-1; 10 nucleotides line up with TRBD2. The length of the CDR3 is 17 residues. With 4 bases clipped from V and 6 bases from J, the junction kept 12 bases outside the gene matches. Germline V lookup: CDR1 SGHAT, CDR2 FQDESV (reference sequence). The CDR3 loop reads CASSSESGAGGSNEQFF. In DNA form, the CDR3 reads TGTGCCAGCAGCTCCGAAAGTGGAGCGGGGGGGAGCAATGAGCAGTTCTTC.

This clone appeared a single time. The V gene is TRBV5-4, the J gene TRBJ2-2; 9 bases map to TRBD1. Germline V CDR1 and CDR2: SGHNT, YYREEE (reference sequence). J gave up 9 bases and V 0 bases, and 6 bases lay outside the gene matches. This CDR3 region has 15 residues. CDR3 sequence reads: CASSLGDRALRELFF. The DNA for the CDR3 is TGTGCCAGCAGCTTGGGGGACAGGGCCCTACGGGAGCTGTTTTTT.

This chain joins TRBV19 and TRBJ2-1; 12 bases are a match to TRBD2. Losses at the gene ends were 4 bases for V and 9 bases for J; bases not matched to a gene: 7. The CDR3 spans 15 residues. Germline V gene data show CDR1 as LNHDA and CDR2 as SQIVND (reference sequence). The DNA for the CDR3 is TGTGCCAGTAGTACCCAGACTAGCGGGAGCGGTGAGCAGTTCTTC. Encoded protein: CASSTQTSGSGEQFF.

This CDR3 reads CASSGNREVNTEAFF. CDR3 DNA sequence: TGCGCCAGCAGCGGGAACAGGGAGGTGAACACTGAAGCTTTCTTT. The J gene is TRBJ1-1, the V gene TRBV5-1; a possible D gene is TRBD1 (6 bases). V shed 4 bases and J shed 0 bases, with 13 bases lying between them. The CDR3 spans 15 residues. Germline CDR1 and CDR2: SGHRS and YFSETQ.

This chain uses TRBV10-3 with TRBJ2-7; TRBD2 matches 12 bases. CDR3 length equals 17 residues. V was pared by 2 bases and J by 3 bases, with 8 bases of the junction left unmatched. The germline V gene has CDR1 ENHRY and CDR2 SYGVKD. The chain's CDR3 is CAISEGTSGSSIYEQYF. CDR3 DNA: TGTGCCATCAGTGAGGGGACTAGCGGGTCTTCTATCTACGAGCAGTACTTC.

The rearrangement joins TRBV6-1 to TRBJ2-7; 7 bases match TRBD1. V was clipped by 6 bases and J by 4 bases; unmatched bases: 9. The CDR3 is 14 amino acids. Germline assignment: CDR1 MNHNS and CDR2 SASEGT. The CDR3 loop is CASRRGQRLYEQYF. The CDR3 DNA follows: TGTGCCAGCAGGAGGGGACAGAGACTTTACGAGCAGTACTTC.